Listed below are T cell receptor beta chains from one sample, sequenced in a study of Ad26.COV2.S vaccination and SARS-CoV-2 variants. Some clones are missing from TCRdb's copy, which holds only in-frame ones; the method was immunoSEQ multiplex PCR. The data contain about 400,000 clones, over 75% of them seen just once; the ten biggest clones take up under 2%. The sample was peripheral blood, taken in a trial of Ad26.COV2.S vaccine versus placebo. These receptors were obtained from a person between 18 and 60 years old who received the Ad26.COV2.S COVID-19 vaccine or a placebo. Each CDR3 is given with its conserved first and last residue. The D gene is left open where the match is weak. Size is omitted from some rows. Given values are once, few, many or a class for expanded clones.

j_gene | v_gene | d_gene | abundance | CDR3nt | CDR3aa
TRBJ2-7 | TRBV6-6 | TRBD2 | . | TGTGCCAGCAGTCTGGGACTAGCGGGAGGGGATACCTACGAGCAGTACTTC | CASSLGLAGGDTYEQYF
TRBJ2-1 | TRBV9 | . | . | TGTGCCAGCAGCACGTCAACAGGTAACTCCTACAATGAGCAGTTCTTC | CASSTSTGNSYNEQFF
TRBJ2-3 | TRBV3-1/TRBV3-2 | TRBD2 | once | TGTGCCAGCAGACAAGAACTAGCGGGTCCCAGAGGTACGCAGTATTTT | CASRQELAGPRGTQYF
TRBJ2-3 | TRBV7-9 | TRBD2 | . | TGTGCCAGCAGCCACTGGACTAGCGGGTGGGGGGATACGCAGTATTTT | CASSHWTSGWGDTQYF
TRBJ2-7 | TRBV3-1/TRBV3-2 | . | . | TGTGCCAGCAGCCAAGATCCCCCCTTCGAGCAGTACTTC | CASSQDPPFEQYF
TRBJ2-2 | TRBV5-1 | . | . | TGCGCCAGCAGCTTGGACAGGGAGGCCACCGGGGAGCTGTTTTTT | CASSLDREATGELFF
TRBJ1-2 | TRBV28 | TRBD1 | few | TGTGCCAGCACCCCGGGACAGCCGATCTATGGCTACACCTTC | CASTPGQPIYGYTF
TRBJ2-4 | TRBV6-5 | . | . | TGTGCCAGCAGAGGGATAGCCAAAAACATTCAGTACTTC | CASRGIAKNIQYF
TRBJ1-1 | TRBV30 | . | . | TGTGCCTGGAGGTCGATAAGGGGCACTGAAGCTTTCTTT | CAWRSIRGTEAFF
TRBJ2-5 | TRBV27 | TRBD1 | once | TGTGCCAGCACCTCCCTGACAGGGTTGAGAGAGACCCAGTACTTC | CASTSLTGLRETQYF
TRBJ2-1 | TRBV28 | . | . | TGTGCCAGTCAAGAAGTATCCTACAATGAGCAGTTCTTC | CASQEVSYNEQFF
TRBJ2-7 | TRBV11-3 | . | . | TGTGCCAGCAGCCACCCGACTGACGCCTACGAGCAGTACTTC | CASSHPTDAYEQYF
TRBJ2-3 | TRBV6-6 | TRBD2 | . | TGTGCCAGCAGTTACGAACCGGGAGGGGTCACAGATACGCAGTATTTT | CASSYEPGGVTDTQYF
TRBJ2-7 | TRBV3-1/TRBV3-2 | . | . | TGTGCCAGCAGCCAAGAGATAGTTCAGCGCGAGCAGTACTTC | CASSQEIVQREQYF
TRBJ1-1 | TRBV11-2 | . | . | TGTGCCAGCAGCTTAATAGCTGCCCTTTCCCGAGGTGAAGCTTTCTTT | CASSLIAALSRGEAFF
TRBJ2-6 | TRBV2 | TRBD2 | many | TGTGCCAGCCACGGGAGGGCTGGGGCCAACGTCCTGACTTTC | CASHGRAGANVLTF
TRBJ2-3 | TRBV7-2 | TRBD2 | . | TGTGCCAGTGAAGCGGGACTCACAGATACGCAGTATTTT | CASEAGLTDTQYF
TRBJ1-1 | TRBV4-2 | TRBD1 | few | TGTGCCAGCAGCCAAGAACAGGGGGCCCGAACTGAAGCTTTCTTT | CASSQEQGARTEAFF
TRBJ1-3 | TRBV3-1/TRBV3-2 | TRBD1 | . | TGTGCCAGCAGCCATGAAGACAGGGATGGAAACACCATATATTTT | CASSHEDRDGNTIYF
TRBJ2-7 | TRBV20-1 | . | . | TGCAGTGCTAGTTCCGCCTTTCCCCCCTACGAGCAGTACTTC | CSASSAFPPYEQYF
TRBJ2-3 | TRBV7-2 | TRBD2 | . | TGTGCCAGCAGCTTAGAAGGTAGCGGGAGCTTTGGTGGCACAGATACGCAGTATTTT | CASSLEGSGSFGGTDTQYF
TRBJ1-2 | TRBV9 | . | once | TGTGCCAGCAGCCCCATGGCTAACTATGGCTACACCTTC | CASSPMANYGYTF
TRBJ1-1 | TRBV3-1/TRBV3-2 | TRBD1 | . | TGTGCCAGCAGCCCGGGGGGGACAGGGTACACTGAAGCTTTCTTT | CASSPGGTGYTEAFF
TRBJ1-6 | TRBV7-2 | TRBD1 | . | TGTGCCAGCAGCTTAATTGGGACAGTGAATTCACCCCTCCACTTT | CASSLIGTVNSPLHF
TRBJ2-7 | TRBV28 | . | . | TGTGCCAGCAGTTTCCCTGGGGCTCCCACCTTGGGCGAGCAGTACTTC | CASSFPGAPTLGEQYF
TRBJ1-6 | TRBV19 | TRBD1 | . | TGTGCCAGTAGTACCCGGGACAGGAATAATTCACCCCTCCACTTT | CASSTRDRNNSPLHF
TRBJ2-2 | TRBV30 | . | . | TGTGCCTGGAGTGTATCGGGCGGGGAGCTGTTTTTT | CAWSVSGGELFF
TRBJ2-1 | TRBV5-1 | TRBD2 | . | TGCGCCAGCAGTCGTGGCGGGACTAGCGCATACAATGAGCAGTTCTTC | CASSRGGTSAYNEQFF
TRBJ2-3 | TRBV15 | . | . | TGTGCCACCAGCAGAGCCCCGACGGAAGATACGCAGTATTTT | CATSRAPTEDTQYF
TRBJ1-2 | TRBV15 | . | once | TGTGCCACCAGCATGAGGGATAACGGCTACACCTTC | CATSMRDNGYTF
TRBJ2-1 | TRBV7-6 | . | . | TGTGCCAGCAGCCAGACTCAAAGCTCCTACAATGAGCAGTTCTTC | CASSQTQSSYNEQFF